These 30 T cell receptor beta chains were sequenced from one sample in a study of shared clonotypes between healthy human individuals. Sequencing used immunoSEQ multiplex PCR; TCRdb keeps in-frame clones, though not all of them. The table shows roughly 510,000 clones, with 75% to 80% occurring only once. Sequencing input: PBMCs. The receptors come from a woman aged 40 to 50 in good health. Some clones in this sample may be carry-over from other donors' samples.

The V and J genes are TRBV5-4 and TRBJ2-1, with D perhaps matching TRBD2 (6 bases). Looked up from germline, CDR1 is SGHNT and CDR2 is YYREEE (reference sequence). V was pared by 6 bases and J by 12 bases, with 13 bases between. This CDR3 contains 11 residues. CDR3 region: CASKNQGGQFF. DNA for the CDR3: TGTGCCAGCAAAAACCAGGGAGGGCAGTTCTTC.

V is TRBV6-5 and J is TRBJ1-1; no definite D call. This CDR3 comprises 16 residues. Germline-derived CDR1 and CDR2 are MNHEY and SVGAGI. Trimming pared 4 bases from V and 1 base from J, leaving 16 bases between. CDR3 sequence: CASSSRPRYGNTEAFF. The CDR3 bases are TGTGCCAGCAGTTCTCGGCCTCGGTATGGGAACACTGAAGCTTTCTTT.

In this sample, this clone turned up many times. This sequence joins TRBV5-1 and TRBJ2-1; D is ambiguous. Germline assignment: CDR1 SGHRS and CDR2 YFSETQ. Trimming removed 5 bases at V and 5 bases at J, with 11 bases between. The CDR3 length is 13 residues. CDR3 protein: CASRVGEHNEQFF. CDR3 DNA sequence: TGCGCCAGCAGAGTCGGCGAGCACAATGAGCAGTTCTTC.

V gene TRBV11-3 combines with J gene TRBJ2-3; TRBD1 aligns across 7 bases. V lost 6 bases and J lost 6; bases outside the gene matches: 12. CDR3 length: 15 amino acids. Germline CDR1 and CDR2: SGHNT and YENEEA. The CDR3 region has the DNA TGTGCCAGCAGTAAGAGACAGGGAGAATTGGATACGCAGTATTTT. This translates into CASSKRQGELDTQYF. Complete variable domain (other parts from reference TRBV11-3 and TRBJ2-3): EAGVVQSPRYKIIEKKQPVAFWCNPISGHNTLYWYLQNLGQGPELLIRYENEEAVDDSQLPKDRFSAERLKGVDSTLKIQPAELGDSAVYLCASSKRQGELDTQYFGPGTRLTVL.

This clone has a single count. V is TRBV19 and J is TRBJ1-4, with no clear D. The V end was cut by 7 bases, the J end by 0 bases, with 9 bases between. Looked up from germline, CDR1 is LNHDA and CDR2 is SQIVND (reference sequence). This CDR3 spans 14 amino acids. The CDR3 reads CASTPFATNEKLFF. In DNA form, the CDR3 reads TGTGCCAGTACTCCGTTTGCAACTAATGAAAAACTGTTTTTT.

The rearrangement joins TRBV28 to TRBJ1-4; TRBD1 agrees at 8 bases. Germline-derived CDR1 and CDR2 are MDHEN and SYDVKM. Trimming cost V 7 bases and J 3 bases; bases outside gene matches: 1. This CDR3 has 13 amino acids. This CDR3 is CASKQGANEKLFF. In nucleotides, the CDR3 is TGTGCCAGCAAACAGGGGGCTAATGAAAAACTGTTTTTT. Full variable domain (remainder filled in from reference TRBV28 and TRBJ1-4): DVKVTQSSRYLVKRTGEKVFLECVQDMDHENMFWYRQDPGLGLRLIYFSYDVKMKEKGDIPEGYSVSREKKERFSLILESASTNQTSMYLCASKQGANEKLFFGSGTQLSVL.

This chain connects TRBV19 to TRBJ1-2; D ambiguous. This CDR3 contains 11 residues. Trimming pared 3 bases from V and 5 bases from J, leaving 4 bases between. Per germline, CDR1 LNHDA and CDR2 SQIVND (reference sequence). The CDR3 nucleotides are TGTGCCAGTAGTATCAGATATGGCTACACCTTC. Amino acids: CASSIRYGYTF.

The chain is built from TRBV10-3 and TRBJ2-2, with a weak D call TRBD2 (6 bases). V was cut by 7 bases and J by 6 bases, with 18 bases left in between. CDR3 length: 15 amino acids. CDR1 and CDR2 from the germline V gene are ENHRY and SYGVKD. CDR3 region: CAIMRSGGVPGELFF. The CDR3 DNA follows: TGTGCCATCATGAGGTCTGGCGGGGTCCCCGGGGAGCTGTTTTTT.

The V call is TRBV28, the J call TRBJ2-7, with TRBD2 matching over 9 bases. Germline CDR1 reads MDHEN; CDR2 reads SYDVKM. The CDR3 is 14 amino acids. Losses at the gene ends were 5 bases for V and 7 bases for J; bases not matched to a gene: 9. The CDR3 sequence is CASSRAGLAGEQYF. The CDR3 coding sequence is TGTGCCAGCAGTCGAGCGGGGCTAGCGGGAGAGCAGTACTTC.

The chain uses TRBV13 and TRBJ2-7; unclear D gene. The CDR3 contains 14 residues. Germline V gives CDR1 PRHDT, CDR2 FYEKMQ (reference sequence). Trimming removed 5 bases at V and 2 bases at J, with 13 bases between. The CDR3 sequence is CASSAQQRTYEQYF. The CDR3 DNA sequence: TGTGCCAGCAGCGCCCAACAGAGAACCTACGAGCAGTACTTC.

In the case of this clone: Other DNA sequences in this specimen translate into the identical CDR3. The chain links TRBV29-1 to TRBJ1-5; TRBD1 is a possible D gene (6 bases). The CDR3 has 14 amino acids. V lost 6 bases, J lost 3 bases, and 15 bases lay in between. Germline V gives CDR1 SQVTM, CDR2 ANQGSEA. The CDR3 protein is CSVAGVDPNQPQHF. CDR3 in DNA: TGCAGCGTAGCAGGGGTCGACCCCAATCAGCCCCAGCATTTT. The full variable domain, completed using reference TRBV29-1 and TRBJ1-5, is SAVISQKPSRDICQRGTSLTIQCQVDSQVTMMFWYRQQPGQSLTLIATANQGSEATYESGFVIDKFPISRPNLTFSTLTVSNMSPEDSSIYLCSVAGVDPNQPQHFGDGTRLSIL.

CDR3 sequence reads: CASSPGVFASTDTQYF. The CDR3, as DNA: TGTGCCAGCTCACCCGGGGTCTTCGCTAGCACAGATACGCAGTATTTT. The rearrangement links TRBV18 to TRBJ2-3, with D perhaps TRBD2 (5 bases). The CDR3 loop spans 16 amino acids. V lost 3 bases and J lost 0, with 13 bases in between. Per the germline V gene, CDR1 is KGHSH and CDR2 is LQKENI.

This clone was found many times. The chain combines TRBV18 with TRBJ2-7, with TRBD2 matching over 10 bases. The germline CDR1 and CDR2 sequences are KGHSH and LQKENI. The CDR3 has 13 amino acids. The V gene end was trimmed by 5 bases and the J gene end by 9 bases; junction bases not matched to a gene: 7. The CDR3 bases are TGTGCCAGCTCATATGAGCGGGAGGGCCGGCAGTACTTC. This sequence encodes CASSYEREGRQYF.

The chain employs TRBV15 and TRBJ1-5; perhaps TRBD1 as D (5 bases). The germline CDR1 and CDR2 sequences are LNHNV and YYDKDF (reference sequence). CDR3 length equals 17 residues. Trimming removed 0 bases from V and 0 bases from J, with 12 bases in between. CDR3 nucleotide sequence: TGTGCCACCAGCAGAGAGGGGGAAGGTTCTAGCAATCAGCCCCAGCATTTT. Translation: CATSREGEGSSNQPQHF.

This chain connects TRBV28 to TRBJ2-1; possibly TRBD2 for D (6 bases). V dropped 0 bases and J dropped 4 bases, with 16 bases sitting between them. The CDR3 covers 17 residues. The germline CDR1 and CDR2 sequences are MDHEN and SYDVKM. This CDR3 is CASSLWAGPNQYNEQFF. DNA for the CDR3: TGTGCCAGCAGTTTATGGGCGGGACCGAACCAATACAATGAGCAGTTCTTC.

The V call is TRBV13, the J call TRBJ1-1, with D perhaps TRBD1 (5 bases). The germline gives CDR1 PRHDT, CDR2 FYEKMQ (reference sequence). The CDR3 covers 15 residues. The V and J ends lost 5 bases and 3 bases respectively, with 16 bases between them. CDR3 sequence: CASSPPVGPHTEAFF. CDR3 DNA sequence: TGTGCCAGCAGCCCACCGGTGGGGCCCCACACTGAAGCTTTCTTT.

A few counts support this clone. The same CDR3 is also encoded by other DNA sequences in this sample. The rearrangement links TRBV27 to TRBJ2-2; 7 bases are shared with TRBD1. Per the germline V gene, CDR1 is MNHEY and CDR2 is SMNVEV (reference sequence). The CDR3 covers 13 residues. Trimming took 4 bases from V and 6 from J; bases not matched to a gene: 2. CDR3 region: CASSSGQAGELFF. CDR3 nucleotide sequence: TGTGCCAGCAGTTCTGGACAGGCCGGGGAGCTGTTTTTT.

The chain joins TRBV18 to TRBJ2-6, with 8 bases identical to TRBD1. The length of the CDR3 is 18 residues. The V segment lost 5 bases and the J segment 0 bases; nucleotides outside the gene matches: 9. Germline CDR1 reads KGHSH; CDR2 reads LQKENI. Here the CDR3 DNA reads TGTGCCAGCTCATACCGGGACAGGCGCCACTCTGGGGCCAACGTCCTGACTTTC. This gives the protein CASSYRDRRHSGANVLTF.

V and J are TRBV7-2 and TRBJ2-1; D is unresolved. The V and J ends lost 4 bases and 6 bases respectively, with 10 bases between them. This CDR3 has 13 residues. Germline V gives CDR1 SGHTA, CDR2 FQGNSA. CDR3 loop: CASSSPGVNEQFF. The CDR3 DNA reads TGTGCCAGCAGCTCTCCGGGCGTCAATGAGCAGTTCTTC.

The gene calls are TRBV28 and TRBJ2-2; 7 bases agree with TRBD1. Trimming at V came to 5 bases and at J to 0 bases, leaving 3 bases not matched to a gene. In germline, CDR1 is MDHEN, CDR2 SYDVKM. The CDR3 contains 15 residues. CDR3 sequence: CASSTQGANTGELFF. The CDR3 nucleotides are TGTGCCAGCAGTACCCAGGGGGCGAACACCGGGGAGCTGTTTTTT.

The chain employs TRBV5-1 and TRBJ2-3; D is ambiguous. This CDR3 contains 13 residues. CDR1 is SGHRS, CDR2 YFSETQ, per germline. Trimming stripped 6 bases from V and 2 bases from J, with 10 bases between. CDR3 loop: CASNLDTTDTQYF. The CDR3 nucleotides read TGCGCCAGCAATCTAGACACCACAGATACGCAGTATTTT.

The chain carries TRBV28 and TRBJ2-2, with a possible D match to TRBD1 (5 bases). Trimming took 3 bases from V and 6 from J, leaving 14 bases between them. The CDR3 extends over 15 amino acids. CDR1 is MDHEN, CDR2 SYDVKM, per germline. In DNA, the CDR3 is TGTGCCAGCAGTTTGGACAATTTGGATTCCGGGGAGCTGTTTTTT. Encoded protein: CASSLDNLDSGELFF. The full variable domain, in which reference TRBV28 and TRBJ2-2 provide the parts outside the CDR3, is DVKVTQSSRYLVKRTGEKVFLECVQDMDHENMFWYRQDPGLGLRLIYFSYDVKMKEKGDIPEGYSVSREKKERFSLILESASTNQTSMYLCASSLDNLDSGELFFGEGSRLTVL.

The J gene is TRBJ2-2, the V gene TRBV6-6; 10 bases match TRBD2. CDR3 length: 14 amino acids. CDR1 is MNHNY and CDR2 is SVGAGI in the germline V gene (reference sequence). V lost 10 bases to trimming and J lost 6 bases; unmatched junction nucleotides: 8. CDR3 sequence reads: CATEAGGRAGELFF. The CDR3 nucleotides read TGTGCCACCGAAGCGGGAGGGCGGGCCGGGGAGCTGTTTTTT.

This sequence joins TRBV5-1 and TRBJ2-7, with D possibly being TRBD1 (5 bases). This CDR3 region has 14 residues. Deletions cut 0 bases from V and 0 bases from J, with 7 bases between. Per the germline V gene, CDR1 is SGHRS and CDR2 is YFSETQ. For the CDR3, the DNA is TGCGCCAGCAGCTTGGAAGGGGTCTCCTACGAGCAGTACTTC. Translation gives CASSLEGVSYEQYF.

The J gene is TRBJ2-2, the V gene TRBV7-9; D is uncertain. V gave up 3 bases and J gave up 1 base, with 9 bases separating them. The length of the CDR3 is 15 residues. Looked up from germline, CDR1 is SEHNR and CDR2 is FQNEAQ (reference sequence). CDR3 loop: CASSLSIGNTGELFF. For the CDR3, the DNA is TGTGCCAGCAGCTTGTCGATCGGGAACACCGGGGAGCTGTTTTTT. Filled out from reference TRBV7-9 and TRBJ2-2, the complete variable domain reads DTGVSQNPRHKITKRGQNVTFRCDPISEHNRLYWYRQTLGQGPEFLTYFQNEAQLEKSRLLSDRFSAERPKGSFSTLEIQRTEQGDSAMYLCASSLSIGNTGELFFGEGSRLTVL.

The CDR3 nucleotides are TGTGCCAGCAATTATCCAGATACGCAGTATTTT. Protein: CASNYPDTQYF. The chain employs TRBV28 and TRBJ2-3; D call uncertain. V shed 7 bases and J shed 4 bases, with 6 bases lying between them. The CDR3 is made up of 11 amino acids. The V gene's germline CDR1 is MDHEN and CDR2 SYDVKM.

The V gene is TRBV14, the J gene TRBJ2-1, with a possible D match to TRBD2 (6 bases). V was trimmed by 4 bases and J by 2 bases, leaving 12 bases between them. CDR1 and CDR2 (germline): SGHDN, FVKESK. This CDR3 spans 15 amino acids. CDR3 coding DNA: TGTGCCAGCAGCCCGGGACTCTCAACCTACAATGAGCAGTTCTTC. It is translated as CASSPGLSTYNEQFF.

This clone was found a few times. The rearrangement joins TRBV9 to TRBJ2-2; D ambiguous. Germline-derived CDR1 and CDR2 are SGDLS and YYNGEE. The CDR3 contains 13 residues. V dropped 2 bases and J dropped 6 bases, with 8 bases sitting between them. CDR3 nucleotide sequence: TGTGCCAGCAGCGTTAGGGCCGCCGGGGAGCTGTTTTTT. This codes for CASSVRAAGELFF.

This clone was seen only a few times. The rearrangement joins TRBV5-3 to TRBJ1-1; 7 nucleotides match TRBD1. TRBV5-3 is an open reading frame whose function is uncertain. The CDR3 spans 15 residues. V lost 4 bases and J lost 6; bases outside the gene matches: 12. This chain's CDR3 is CARSLLDRAWAEAFF. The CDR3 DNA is TGTGCCAGAAGCCTATTAGACAGGGCGTGGGCTGAAGCTTTCTTT.

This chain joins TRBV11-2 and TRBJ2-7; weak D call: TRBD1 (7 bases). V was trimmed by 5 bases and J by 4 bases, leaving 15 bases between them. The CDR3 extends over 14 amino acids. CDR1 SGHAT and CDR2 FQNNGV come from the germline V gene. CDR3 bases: TGTGCCAGCAGCCGCCCAGGGGGGCGATACGAGCAGTACTTC. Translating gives CASSRPGGRYEQYF.